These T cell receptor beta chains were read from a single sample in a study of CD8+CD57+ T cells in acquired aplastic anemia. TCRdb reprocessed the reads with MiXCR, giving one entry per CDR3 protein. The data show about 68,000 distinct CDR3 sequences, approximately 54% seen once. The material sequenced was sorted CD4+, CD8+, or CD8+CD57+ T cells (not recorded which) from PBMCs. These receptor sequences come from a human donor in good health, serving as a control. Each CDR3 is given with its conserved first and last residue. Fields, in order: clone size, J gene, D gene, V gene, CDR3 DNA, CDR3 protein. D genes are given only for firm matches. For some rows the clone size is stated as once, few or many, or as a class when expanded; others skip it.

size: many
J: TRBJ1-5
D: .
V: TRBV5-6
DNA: TGTGCCAGCAGCTTGCGGGCAGGACCCTATCAGCCCCAGCATTTT
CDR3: CASSLRAGPYQPQHF

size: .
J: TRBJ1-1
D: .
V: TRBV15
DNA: TGTGCCACCAGCAGCTCCTTGCGCACTGAAGCTTTCTTT
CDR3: CATSSSLRTEAFF

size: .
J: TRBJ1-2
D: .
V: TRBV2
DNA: TGTGCCAGCCGGGAGAACTATGGCTACACCTTC
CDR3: CASRENYGYTF

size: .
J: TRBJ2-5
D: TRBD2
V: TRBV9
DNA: TGTGCCAGCAGCGCCGACCACTACGGGACTAGCGGGGGGGCAGAGACCCAGTACTTC
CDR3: CASSADHYGTSGGAETQYF

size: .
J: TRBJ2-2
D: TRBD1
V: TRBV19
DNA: TGTGCCAGTAGTGGACAGGGGATCACCGGGGAGCTGTTTTTT
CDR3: CASSGQGITGELFF

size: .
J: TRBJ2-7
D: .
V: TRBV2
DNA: TGTGCCAGCAGGGCGGGGGACAGCTCCTACGAGCAGTACTTC
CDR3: CASRAGDSSYEQYF

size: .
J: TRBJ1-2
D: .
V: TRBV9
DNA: TGTGCCAGCAGCGTACCCCAAGGCGGTGGCTACACCTTC
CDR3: CASSVPQGGGYTF

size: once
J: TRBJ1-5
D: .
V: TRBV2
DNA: TGTGCCACCCGGAGGACGGTTAATCAGCCCCAGCATTTT
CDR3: CATRRTVNQPQHF

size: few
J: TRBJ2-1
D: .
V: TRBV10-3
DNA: TGTGCCATCAGTGACGACACGAACAATGAGCAGTTCTTC
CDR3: CAISDDTNNEQFF

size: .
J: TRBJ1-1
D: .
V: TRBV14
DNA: TGTGCCAGCAGCCAAGATTTTTTTCGCACTGAAGCTTTCTTT
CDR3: CASSQDFFRTEAFF

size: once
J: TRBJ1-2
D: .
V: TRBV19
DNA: TGTGCCAGTAGCGAGAAGCCGGGTGGCTACACCTTC
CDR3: CASSEKPGGYTF

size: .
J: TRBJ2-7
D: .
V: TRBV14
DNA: TGTGCCAGCAGCCAAGATCACATAAGGAGCTCCTACGAGCAGTACTTC
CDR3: CASSQDHIRSSYEQYF

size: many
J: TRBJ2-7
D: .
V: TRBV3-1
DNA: TGTGCCAGCAGCCAAGATCTTAGGGGCTCCTACGAGCAGTACTTC
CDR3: CASSQDLRGSYEQYF

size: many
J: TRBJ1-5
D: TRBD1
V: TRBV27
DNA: TGTGCCAGCAGTTTAACAGGGGCAATGAATCAGCCCCAGCATTTT
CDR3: CASSLTGAMNQPQHF

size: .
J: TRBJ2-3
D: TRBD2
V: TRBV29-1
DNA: TGCAGCGTTGTTTTAGCGGGAGGAACAGATACGCAGTATTTT
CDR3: CSVVLAGGTDTQYF

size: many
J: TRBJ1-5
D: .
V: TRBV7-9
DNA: TGTGCCAGCAGCTTAGGGGTACAGCCCCAGCATTTT
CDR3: CASSLGVQPQHF

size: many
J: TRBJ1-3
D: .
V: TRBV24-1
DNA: TGTGCCACCAGTGCCCCCTGGCGGACAGTTTCCAGCCTCTCTGGAAACACCATATATTTT
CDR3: CATSAPWRTVSSLSGNTIYF

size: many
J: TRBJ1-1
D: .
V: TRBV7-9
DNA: TGTGCCAGCAGCTTAGCAGGACAGCTGTTCACTGAAGCTTTCTTT
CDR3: CASSLAGQLFTEAFF

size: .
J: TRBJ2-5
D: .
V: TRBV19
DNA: TGTGCCAGTAGTATAGGTCCATCCCAAGAGACCCAGTACTTC
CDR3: CASSIGPSQETQYF

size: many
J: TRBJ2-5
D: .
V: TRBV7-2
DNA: TGTGCCAGCAGCTTATTGCCAGGCGCAATCCAAGAGACCCAGTACTTC
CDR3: CASSLLPGAIQETQYF

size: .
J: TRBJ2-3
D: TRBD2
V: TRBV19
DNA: TGTGCCAGTAGTATCGGACTAGCAGATACGCAGTATTTT
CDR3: CASSIGLADTQYF

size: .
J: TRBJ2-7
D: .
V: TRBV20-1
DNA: TGCAGTGCCCCGGACAGCCGTTCCTACGAGCAGTACTTC
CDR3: CSAPDSRSYEQYF

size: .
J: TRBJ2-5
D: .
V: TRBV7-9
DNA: TGTGCCAGCAGCTTGCGGTACGAGACCCAGTACTTC
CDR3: CASSLRYETQYF

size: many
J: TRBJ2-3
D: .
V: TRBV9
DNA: TGTGCCAGCAGCCCCGTGCAGGGAAGTACTACGCAGTATTTT
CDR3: CASSPVQGSTTQYF

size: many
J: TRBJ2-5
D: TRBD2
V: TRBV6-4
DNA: TGTGCCAGCAGTGAACTAGCGGGAACTTCAGAGACCCAGTACTTC
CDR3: CASSELAGTSETQYF

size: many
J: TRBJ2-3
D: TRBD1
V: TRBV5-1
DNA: TGCGCCAGCAGCCAGGGACAGACCACAGATACGCAGTATTTT
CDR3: CASSQGQTTDTQYF

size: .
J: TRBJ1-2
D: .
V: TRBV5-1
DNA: TGCGCCAGCAGCTTGACTGTCAAGGATGAGGGCTACACCTTC
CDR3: CASSLTVKDEGYTF

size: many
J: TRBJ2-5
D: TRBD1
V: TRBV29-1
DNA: TGCAGCGTTGAGACGGACAGGGGAGTTCAAGAGACCCAGTACTTC
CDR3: CSVETDRGVQETQYF

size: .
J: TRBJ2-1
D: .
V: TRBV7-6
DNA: TGTGCCAGCCGCGCAGGGAATGAGCAGTTCTTC
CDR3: CASRAGNEQFF

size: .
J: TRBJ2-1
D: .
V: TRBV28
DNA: TGTGCCAGCATTTCAGGGAGTATTGGCTCCTACAGTGAGCAGTTCTTC
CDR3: CASISGSIGSYSEQFF

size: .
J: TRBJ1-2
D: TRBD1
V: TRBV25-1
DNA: TGTGCCAGCAGTGATCCAGGCCAGGTGGGGATAGGGGGCTACGCCTTC
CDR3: CASSDPGQVGIGGYAF

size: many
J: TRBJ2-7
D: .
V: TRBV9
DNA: TGTGCCAGCAGCGTAGGGAACGGGGCCGGTGAGCAGTACTTC
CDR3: CASSVGNGAGEQYF